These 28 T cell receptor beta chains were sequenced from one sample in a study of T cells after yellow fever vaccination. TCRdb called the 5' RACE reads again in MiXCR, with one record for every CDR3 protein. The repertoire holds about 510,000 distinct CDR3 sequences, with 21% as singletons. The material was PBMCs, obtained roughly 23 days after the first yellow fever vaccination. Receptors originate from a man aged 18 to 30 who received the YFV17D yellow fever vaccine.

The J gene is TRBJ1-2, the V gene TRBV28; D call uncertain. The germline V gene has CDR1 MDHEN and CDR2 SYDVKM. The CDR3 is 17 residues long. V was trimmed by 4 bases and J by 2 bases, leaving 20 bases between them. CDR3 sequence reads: CASSSPPGTMGNYGYTF. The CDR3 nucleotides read TGTGCCAGCAGTTCCCCCCCGGGCACCATGGGGAACTATGGCTACACCTTC.

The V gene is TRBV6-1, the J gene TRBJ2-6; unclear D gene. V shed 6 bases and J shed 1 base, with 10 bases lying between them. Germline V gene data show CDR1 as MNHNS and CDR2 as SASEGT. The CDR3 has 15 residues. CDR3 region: CASSTDPSGANVLTF. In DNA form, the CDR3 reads TGTGCCAGCAGCACAGACCCTTCTGGGGCCAACGTCCTGACTTTC.

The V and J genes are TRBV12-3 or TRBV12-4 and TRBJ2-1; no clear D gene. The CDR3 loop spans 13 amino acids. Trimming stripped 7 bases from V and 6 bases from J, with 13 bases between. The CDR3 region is CASTPPLGNEQFF. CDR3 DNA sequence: TGTGCCAGCACCCCTCCCCTGGGCAATGAGCAGTTCTTC.

The CDR3 loop is CASSVEQGSGEQYF. CDR3 in DNA: TGTGCCAGCAGCGTAGAACAGGGGTCGGGCGAGCAGTACTTC. V gene TRBV9 combines with J gene TRBJ2-7; TRBD1 matches at 7 bases. The germline gives CDR1 SGDLS, CDR2 YYNGEE. Trimming cost V 0 bases and J 6 bases; bases outside gene matches: 6. The CDR3 runs to 14 residues.

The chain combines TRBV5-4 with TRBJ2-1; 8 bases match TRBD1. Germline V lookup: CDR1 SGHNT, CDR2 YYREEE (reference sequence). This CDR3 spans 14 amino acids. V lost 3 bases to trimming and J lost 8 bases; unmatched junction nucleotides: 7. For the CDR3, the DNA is TGTGCCAGCAGCTCGGATTACAGGGGGGATGAGCAGTTCTTC. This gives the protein CASSSDYRGDEQFF.

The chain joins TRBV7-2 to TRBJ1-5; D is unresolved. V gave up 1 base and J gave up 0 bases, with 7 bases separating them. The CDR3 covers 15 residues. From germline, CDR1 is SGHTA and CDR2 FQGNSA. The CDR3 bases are TGTGCCAGCAGCTTAGTGGAGGATAGCAATCAGCCCCAGCATTTT. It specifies CASSLVEDSNQPQHF.

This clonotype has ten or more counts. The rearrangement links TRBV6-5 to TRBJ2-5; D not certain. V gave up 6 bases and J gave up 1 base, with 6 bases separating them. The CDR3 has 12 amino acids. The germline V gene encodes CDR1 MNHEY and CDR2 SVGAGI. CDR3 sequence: CASRHSQETQYF. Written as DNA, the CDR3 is TGTGCCAGCAGGCACAGCCAAGAGACCCAGTACTTC.

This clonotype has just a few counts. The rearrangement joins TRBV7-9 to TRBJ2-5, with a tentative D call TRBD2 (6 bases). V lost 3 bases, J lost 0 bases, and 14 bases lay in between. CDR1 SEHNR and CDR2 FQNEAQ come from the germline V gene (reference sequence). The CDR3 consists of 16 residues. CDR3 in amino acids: CASSFMRGANQETQYF. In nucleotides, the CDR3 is TGTGCCAGCAGCTTTATGCGCGGGGCCAACCAAGAGACCCAGTACTTC.

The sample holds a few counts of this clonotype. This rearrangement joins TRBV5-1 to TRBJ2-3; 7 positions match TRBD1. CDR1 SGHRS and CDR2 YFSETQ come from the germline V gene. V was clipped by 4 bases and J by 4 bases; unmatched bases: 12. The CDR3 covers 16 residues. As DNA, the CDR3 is TGCGCCAGCAGCACCGGGACAGAAACTTCATCAGATACGCAGTATTTT. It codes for CASSTGTETSSDTQYF. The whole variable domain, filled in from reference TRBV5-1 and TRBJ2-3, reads KAGVTQTPRYLIKTRGQQVTLSCSPISGHRSVSWYQQTPGQGLQFLFEYFSETQRNKGNFPGRFSGRQFSNSRSEMNVSTLELGDSALYLCASSTGTETSSDTQYFGPGTRLTVL.

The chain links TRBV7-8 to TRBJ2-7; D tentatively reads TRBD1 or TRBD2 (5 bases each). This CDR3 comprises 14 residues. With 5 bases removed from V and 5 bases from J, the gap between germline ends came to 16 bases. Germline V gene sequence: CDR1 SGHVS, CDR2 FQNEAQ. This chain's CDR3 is CASSRSEGSHEQYF. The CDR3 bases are TGTGCCAGCAGCCGGAGTGAGGGGTCCCACGAGCAGTACTTC.

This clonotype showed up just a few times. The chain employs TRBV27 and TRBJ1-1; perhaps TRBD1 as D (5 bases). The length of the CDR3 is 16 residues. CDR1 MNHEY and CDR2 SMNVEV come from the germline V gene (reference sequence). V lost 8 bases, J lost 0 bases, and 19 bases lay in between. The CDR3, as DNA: TGTGCCAGCGCAGCAGTTATAGGCAGGGTGAACACTGAAGCTTTCTTT. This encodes CASAAVIGRVNTEAFF.

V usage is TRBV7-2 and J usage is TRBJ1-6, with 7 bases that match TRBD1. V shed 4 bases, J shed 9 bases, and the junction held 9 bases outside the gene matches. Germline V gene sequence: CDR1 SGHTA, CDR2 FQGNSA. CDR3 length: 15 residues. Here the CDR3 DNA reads TGTGCCAGCAGCTCGTCCCGACAGGGAACTTCACCCCTCCACTTT. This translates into CASSSSRQGTSPLHF.

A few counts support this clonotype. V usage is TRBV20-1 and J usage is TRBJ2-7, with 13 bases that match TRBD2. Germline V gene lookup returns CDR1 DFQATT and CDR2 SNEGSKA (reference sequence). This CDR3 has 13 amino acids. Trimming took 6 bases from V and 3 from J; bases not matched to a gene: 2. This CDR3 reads CSAGLAGVYEQYF. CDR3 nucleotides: TGCAGTGCAGGACTAGCGGGGGTCTACGAGCAGTACTTC.

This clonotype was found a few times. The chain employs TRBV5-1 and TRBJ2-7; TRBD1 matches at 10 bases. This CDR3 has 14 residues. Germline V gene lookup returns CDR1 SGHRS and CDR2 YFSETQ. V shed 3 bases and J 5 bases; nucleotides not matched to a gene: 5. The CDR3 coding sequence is TGCGCCAGCAGCTCATCCGGGACAGGGGACGAGCAGTACTTC. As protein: CASSSSGTGDEQYF. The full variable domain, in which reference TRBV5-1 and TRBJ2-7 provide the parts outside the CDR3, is KAGVTQTPRYLIKTRGQQVTLSCSPISGHRSVSWYQQTPGQGLQFLFEYFSETQRNKGNFPGRFSGRQFSNSRSEMNVSTLELGDSALYLCASSSSGTGDEQYFGPGTRLTVT.

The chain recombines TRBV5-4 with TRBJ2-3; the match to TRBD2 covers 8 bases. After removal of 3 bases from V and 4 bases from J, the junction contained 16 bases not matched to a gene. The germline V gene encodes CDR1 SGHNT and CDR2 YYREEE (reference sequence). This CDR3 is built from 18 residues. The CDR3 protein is CASSSTLAGLGASDTQYF. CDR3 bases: TGTGCCAGCAGCTCCACATTAGCGGGGCTCGGGGCGTCAGATACGCAGTATTTT.

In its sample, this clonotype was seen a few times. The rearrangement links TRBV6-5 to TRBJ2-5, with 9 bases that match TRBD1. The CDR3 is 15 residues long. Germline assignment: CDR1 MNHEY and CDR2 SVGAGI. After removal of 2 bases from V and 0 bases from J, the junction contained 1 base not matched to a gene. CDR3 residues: CASSYGQGHQETQYF. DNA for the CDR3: TGTGCCAGCAGTTACGGACAGGGGCACCAAGAGACCCAGTACTTC.

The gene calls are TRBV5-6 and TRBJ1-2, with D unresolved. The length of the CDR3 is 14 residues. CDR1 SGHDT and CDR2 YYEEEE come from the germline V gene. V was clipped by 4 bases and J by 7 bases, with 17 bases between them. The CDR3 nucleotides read TGTGCCAGCAGCCGTTCTGGTCCCAGTTCTGGCTACACCTTC. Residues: CASSRSGPSSGYTF.

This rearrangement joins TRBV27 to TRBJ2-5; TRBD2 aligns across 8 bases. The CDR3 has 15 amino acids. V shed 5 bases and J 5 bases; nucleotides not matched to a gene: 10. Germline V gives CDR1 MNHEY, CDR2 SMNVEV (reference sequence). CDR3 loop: CASSLGRGARETQYF. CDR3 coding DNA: TGTGCCAGCAGTCTCGGGCGGGGGGCGCGGGAGACCCAGTACTTC.

CDR3 in amino acids: CAIRDRGGVEAFF. The CDR3 nucleotides are TGTGCCATCAGGGACCGGGGGGGCGTTGAAGCTTTCTTT. J is TRBJ1-1 and V is TRBV10-3, with D possibly matching TRBD1 (6 bases). CDR3 size: 13 residues. V dropped 6 bases and J dropped 7 bases, with 15 bases sitting between them. From germline, CDR1 is ENHRY and CDR2 SYGVKD.

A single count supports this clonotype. The CDR3 protein is CASSLAGDRSDYGYTF. The CDR3 DNA sequence: TGTGCCAGCAGCTTGGCCGGGGACAGGTCTGACTATGGCTACACCTTC. The chain carries TRBV5-4 and TRBJ1-2, with TRBD1 matching 8 bases. J lost 3 bases, V lost 0 bases, and 7 bases had no gene match. The CDR3 contains 16 residues. The germline CDR1 and CDR2 sequences are SGHNT and YYREEE (reference sequence).

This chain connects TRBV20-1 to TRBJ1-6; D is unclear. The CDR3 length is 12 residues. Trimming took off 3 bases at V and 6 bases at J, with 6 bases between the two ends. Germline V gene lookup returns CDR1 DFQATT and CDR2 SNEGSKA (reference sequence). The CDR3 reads CSASNSNSPLHF. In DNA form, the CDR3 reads TGCAGTGCTAGTAACAGTAATTCACCCCTCCACTTT.

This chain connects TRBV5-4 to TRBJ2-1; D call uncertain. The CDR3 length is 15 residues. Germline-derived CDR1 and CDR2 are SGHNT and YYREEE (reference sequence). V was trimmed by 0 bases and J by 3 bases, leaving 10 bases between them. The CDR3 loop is CASSLGRLNYNEQFF. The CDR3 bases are TGTGCCAGCAGCTTGGGGCGGCTGAACTACAATGAGCAGTTCTTC.

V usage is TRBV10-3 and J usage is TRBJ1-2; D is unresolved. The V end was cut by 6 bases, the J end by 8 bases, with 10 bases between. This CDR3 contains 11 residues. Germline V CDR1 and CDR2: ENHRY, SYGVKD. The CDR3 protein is CAISSWTGYTF. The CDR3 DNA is TGTGCCATCAGCTCTTGGACGGGCTACACCTTC.

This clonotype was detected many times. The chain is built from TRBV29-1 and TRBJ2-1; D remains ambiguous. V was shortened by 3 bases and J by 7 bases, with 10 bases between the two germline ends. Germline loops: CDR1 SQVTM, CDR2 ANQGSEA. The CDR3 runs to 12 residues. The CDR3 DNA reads TGCAGCGTTGACCAAGACTGGAATGAGCAGTTCTTC. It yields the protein CSVDQDWNEQFF.

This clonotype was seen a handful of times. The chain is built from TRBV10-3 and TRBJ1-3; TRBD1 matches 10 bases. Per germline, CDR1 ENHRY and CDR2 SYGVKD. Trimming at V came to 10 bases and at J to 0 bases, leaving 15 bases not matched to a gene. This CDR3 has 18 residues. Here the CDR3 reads CATVPGTGVVFSGNTIYF. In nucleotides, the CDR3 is TGTGCCACCGTCCCGGGGACAGGGGTGGTCTTCTCTGGAAACACCATATATTTT.

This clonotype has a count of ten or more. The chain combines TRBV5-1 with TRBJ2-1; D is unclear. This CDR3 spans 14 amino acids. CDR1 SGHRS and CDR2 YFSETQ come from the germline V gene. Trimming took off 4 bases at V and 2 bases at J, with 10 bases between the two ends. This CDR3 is CASSVPSPYNEQFF. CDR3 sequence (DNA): TGCGCCAGCAGCGTCCCTAGTCCCTACAATGAGCAGTTCTTC.

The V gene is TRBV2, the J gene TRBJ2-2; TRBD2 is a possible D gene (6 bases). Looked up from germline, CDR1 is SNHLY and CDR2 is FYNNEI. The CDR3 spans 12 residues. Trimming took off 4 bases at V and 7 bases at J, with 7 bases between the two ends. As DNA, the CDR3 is TGTGCCAGCAGTGGTAGCGGCGGGGAGCTGTTTTTT. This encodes CASSGSGGELFF. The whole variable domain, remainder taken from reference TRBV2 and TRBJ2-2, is EPEVTQTPSHQVTQMGQEVILRCVPISNHLYFYWYRQILGQKVEFLVSFYNNEISEKSEIFDDQFSVERPDGSNFTLKIRSTKLEDSAMYFCASSGSGGELFFGEGSRLTVL.

CDR3 in amino acids: CSARDQDYEQYF. CDR3 nucleotide sequence: TGCAGTGCTAGAGATCAAGACTACGAGCAGTACTTC. This chain uses TRBV20-1 with TRBJ2-7; unclear D gene. The CDR3 totals 12 residues. CDR1 and CDR2 (germline): DFQATT, SNEGSKA (reference sequence). V was cut by 0 bases and J by 3 bases, with 6 bases left in between.